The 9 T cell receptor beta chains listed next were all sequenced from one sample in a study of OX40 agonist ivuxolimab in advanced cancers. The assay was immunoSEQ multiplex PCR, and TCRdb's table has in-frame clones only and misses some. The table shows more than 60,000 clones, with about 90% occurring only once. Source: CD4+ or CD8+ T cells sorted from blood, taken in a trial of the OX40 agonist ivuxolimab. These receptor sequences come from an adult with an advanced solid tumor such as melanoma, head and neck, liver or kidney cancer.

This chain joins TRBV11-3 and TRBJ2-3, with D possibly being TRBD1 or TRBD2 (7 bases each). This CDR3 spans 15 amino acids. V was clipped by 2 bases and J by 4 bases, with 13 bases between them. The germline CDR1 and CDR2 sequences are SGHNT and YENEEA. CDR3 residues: CASSLKAGGADTQYF. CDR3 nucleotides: TGTGCCAGCAGCTTAAAGGCAGGGGGGGCAGATACGCAGTATTTT. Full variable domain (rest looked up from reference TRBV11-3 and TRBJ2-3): EAGVVQSPRYKIIEKKQPVAFWCNPISGHNTLYWYLQNLGQGPELLIRYENEEAVDDSQLPKDRFSAERLKGVDSTLKIQPAELGDSAVYLCASSLKAGGADTQYFGPGTRLTVL.

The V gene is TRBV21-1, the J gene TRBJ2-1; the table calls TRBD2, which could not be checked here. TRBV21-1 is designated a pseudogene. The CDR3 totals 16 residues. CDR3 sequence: CASSKERVRADNEQFF. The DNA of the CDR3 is TGTGCCAGCAGCAAAGAGAGGGTTCGGGCAGACAATGAGCAGTTCTTC.

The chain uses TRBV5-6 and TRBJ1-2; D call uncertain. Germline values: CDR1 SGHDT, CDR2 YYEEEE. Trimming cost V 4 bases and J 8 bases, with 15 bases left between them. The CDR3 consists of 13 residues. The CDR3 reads CASSLPSGQGYTF. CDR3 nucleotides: TGTGCCAGCAGCCTCCCCAGCGGTCAGGGCTACACCTTC.

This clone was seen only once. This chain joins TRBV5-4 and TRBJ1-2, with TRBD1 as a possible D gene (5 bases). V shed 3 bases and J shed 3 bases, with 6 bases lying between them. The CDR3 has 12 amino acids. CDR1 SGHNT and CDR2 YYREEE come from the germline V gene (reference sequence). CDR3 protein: CASSSTDYGYTF. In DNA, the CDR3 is TGTGCCAGCAGCTCGACAGACTATGGCTACACCTTC.

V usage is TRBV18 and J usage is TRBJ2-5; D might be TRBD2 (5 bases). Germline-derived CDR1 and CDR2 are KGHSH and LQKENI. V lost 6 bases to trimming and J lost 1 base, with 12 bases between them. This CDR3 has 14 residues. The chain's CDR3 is CASSPPGSQETQYF. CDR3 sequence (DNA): TGTGCCAGCTCCCCCCCGGGGAGCCAAGAGACCCAGTACTTC.

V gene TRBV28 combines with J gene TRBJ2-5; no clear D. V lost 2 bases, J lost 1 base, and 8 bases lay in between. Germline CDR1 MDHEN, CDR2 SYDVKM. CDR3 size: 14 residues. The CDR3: CASSLSDGQETQYF. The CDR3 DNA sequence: TGTGCCAGCAGTTTAAGCGACGGCCAAGAGACCCAGTACTTC. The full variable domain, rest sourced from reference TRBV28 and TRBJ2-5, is DVKVTQSSRYLVKRTGEKVFLECVQDMDHENMFWYRQDPGLGLRLIYFSYDVKMKEKGDIPEGYSVSREKKERFSLILESASTNQTSMYLCASSLSDGQETQYFGPGTRLLVL.

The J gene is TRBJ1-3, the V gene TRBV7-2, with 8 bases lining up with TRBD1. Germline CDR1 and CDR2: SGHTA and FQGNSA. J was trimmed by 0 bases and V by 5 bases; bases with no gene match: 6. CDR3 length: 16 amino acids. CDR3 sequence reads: CASSPRQGPSGNTIYF. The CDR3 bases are TGTGCCAGCAGCCCCCGACAGGGGCCCTCTGGAAACACCATATATTTT.

In DNA form, the CDR3 reads TGCGCCAGCACCGACCGGGACAGGGGATCCTATGGCTACACCTTC. This gives the protein CASTDRDRGSYGYTF. This chain links TRBV4-1 with TRBJ1-2; 10 nucleotides match TRBD1. Germline assignment: CDR1 MGHRA and CDR2 YSYEKL. The CDR3 spans 15 residues. V shed 7 bases and J 4 bases; nucleotides not matched to a gene: 9.

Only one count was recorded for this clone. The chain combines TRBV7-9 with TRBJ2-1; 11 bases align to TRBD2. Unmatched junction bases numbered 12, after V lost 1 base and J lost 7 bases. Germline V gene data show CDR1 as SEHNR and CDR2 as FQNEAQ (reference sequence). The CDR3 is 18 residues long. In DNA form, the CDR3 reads TGTGCCAGCAGCTTAGATCCTCAGCTAGCGGGAGGCAAGAATGAGCAGTTCTTC. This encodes CASSLDPQLAGGKNEQFF.